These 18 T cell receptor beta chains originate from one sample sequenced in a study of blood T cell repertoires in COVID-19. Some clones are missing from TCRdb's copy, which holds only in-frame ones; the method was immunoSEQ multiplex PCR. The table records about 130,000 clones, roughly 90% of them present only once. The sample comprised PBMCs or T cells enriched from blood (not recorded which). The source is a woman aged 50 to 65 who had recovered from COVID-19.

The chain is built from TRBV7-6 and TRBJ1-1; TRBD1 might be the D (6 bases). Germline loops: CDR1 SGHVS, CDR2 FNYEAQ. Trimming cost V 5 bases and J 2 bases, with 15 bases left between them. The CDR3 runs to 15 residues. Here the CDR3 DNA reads TGTGCCAGCAGCAAAACGGACAGCGCTAACACTGAAGCTTTCTTT. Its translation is CASSKTDSANTEAFF.

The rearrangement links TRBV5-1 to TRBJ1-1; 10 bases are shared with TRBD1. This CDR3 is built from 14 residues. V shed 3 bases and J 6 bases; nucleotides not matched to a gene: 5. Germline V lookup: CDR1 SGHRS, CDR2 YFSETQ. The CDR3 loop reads CASSSRDRGPEAFF. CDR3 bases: TGCGCCAGCAGCTCCCGGGACAGGGGACCTGAAGCTTTCTTT.

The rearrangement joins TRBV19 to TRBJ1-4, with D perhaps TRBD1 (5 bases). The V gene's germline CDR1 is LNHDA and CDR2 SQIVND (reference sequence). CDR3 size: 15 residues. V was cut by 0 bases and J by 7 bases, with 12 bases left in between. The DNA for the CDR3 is TGTGCCAGTAGTATAGATAGCACAGGCCCTGAAAAACTGTTTTTT. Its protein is CASSIDSTGPEKLFF.

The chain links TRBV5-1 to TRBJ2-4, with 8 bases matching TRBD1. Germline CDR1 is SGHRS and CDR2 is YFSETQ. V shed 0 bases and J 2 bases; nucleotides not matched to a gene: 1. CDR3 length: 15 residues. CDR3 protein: CASSLDRGTKNIQYF. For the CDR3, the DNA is TGCGCCAGCAGCTTGGACAGGGGGACCAAAAACATTCAGTACTTC.

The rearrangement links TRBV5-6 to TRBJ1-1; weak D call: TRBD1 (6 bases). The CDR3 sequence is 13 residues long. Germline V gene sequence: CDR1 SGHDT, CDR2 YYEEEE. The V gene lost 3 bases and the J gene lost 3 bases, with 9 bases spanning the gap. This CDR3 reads CASSSQGYTEAFF. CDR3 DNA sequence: TGTGCCAGCAGCTCTCAGGGGTACACTGAAGCTTTCTTT.

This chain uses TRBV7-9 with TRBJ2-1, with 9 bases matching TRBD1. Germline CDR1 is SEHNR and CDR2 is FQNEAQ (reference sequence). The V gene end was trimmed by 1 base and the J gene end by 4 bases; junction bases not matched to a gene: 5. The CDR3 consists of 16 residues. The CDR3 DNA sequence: TGTGCCAGCAGCTTAGAGGGGACAGGGAGGTACAATGAGCAGTTCTTC. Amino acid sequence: CASSLEGTGRYNEQFF. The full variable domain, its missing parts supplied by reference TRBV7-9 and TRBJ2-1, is DTGVSQNPRHKITKRGQNVTFRCDPISEHNRLYWYRQTLGQGPEFLTYFQNEAQLEKSRLLSDRFSAERPKGSFSTLEIQRTEQGDSAMYLCASSLEGTGRYNEQFFGPGTRLTVL.

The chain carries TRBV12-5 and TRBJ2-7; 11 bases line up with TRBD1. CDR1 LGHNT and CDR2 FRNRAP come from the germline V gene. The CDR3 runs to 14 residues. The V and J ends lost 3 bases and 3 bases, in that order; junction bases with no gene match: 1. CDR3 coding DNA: TGTGCTAGTGGTTTAGGGACAGGGGGCTACGAGCAGTACTTC. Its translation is CASGLGTGGYEQYF.

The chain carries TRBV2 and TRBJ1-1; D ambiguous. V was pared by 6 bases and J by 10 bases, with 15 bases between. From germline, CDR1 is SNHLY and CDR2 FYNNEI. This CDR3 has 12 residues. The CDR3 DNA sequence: TGTGCCAGCAGCGTGGGGAGGGAAGGAGCTTTCTTT. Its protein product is CASSVGREGAFF.

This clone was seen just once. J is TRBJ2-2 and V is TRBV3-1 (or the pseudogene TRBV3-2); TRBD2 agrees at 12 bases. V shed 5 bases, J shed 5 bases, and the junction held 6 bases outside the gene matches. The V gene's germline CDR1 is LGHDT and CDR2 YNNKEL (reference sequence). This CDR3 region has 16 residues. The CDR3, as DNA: TGTGCCAGCAGCAATCTAGCGGGGGGGCGGACCGGGGAGCTGTTTTTT. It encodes CASSNLAGGRTGELFF.

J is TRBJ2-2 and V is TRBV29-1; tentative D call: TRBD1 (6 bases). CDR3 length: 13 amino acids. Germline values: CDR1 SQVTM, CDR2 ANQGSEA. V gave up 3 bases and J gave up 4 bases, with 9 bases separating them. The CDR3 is CSVDRGTTGELFF. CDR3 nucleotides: TGCAGCGTTGACAGGGGAACCACCGGGGAGCTGTTTTTT.

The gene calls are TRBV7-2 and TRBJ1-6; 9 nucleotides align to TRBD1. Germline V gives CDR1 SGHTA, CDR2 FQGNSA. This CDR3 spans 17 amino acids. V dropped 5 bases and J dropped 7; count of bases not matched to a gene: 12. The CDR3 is CASSNTRGTGPNSPLHF. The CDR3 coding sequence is TGTGCCAGCAGCAACACCCGGGGGACAGGGCCCAATTCACCCCTCCACTTT.

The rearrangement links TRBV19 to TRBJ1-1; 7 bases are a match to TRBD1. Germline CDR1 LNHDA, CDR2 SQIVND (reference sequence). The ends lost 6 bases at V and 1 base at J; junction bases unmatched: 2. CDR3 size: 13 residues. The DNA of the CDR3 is TGTGCCAGTAGACAGGGGTGGAACACTGAAGCTTTCTTT. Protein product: CASRQGWNTEAFF.

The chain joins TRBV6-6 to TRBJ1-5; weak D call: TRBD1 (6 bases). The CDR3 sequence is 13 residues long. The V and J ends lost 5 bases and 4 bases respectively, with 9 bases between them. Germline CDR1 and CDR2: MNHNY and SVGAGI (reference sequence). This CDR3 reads CASSKQGNQPQHF. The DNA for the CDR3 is TGTGCCAGCAGTAAACAGGGAAATCAGCCCCAGCATTTT.

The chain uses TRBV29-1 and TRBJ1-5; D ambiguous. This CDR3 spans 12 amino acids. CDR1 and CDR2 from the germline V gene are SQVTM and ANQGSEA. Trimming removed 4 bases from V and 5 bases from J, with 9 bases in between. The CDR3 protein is CSVAEPHQPQHF. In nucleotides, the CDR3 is TGCAGCGTTGCCGAGCCCCATCAGCCCCAGCATTTT.

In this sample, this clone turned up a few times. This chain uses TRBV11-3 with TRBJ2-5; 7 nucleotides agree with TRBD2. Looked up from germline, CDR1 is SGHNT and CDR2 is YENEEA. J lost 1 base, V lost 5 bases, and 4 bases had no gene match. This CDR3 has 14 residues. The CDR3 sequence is CASSLRTSQETQYF. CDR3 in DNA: TGTGCCAGCAGCCTTCGGACTAGCCAAGAGACCCAGTACTTC.

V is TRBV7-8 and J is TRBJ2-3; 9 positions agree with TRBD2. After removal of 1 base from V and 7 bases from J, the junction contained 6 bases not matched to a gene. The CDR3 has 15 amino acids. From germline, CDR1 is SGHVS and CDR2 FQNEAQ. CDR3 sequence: CASSLGSLAGNTQYF. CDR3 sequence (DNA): TGTGCCAGCAGCTTAGGGTCCCTAGCGGGGAATACGCAGTATTTT.

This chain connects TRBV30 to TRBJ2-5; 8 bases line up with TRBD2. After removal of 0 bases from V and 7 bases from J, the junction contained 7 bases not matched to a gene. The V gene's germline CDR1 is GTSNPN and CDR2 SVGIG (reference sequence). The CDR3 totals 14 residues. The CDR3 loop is CAWSVVPSGGTQYF. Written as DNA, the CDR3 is TGTGCCTGGAGTGTAGTTCCGAGCGGGGGGACCCAGTACTTC.

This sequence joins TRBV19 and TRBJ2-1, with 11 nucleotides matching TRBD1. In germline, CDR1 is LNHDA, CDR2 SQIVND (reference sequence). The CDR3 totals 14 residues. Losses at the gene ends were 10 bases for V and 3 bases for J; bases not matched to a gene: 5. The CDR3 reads CATSGTGGYNEQFF. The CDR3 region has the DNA TGTGCCACCTCCGGGACAGGGGGCTACAATGAGCAGTTCTTC.